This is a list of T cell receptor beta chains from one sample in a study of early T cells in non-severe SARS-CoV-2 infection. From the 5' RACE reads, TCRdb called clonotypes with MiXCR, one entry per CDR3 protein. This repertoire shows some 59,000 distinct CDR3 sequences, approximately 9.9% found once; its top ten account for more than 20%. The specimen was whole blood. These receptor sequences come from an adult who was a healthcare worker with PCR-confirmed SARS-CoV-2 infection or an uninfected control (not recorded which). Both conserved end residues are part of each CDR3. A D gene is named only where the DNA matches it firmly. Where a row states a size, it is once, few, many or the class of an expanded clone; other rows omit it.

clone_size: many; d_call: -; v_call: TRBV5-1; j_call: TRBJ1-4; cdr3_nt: TGCGCCAGCAGCTTGGGCCCAACTAATGAAAAACTGTTTTTT; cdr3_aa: CASSLGPTNEKLFF
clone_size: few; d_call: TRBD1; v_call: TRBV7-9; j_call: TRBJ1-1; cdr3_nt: TGTGCCAGCAGCCCATGGGACAGGGGGCTGTCGGGCACTGAAGCTTTCTTT; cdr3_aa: CASSPWDRGLSGTEAFF
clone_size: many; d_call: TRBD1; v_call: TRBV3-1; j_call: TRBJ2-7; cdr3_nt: TGTGCCAGCAGCCAAGATCAGGGGACAGGATCCTACGAGCAGTACTTC; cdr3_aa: CASSQDQGTGSYEQYF
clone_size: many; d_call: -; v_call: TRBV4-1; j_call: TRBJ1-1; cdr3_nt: TGCGCCAGCAGCCAAATTGGGGGGAGGACTGAAGCTTTCTTT; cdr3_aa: CASSQIGGRTEAFF
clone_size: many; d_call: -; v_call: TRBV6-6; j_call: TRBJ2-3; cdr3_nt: TGTGCCAGCAGTTACTCAGGGTCGGCCATAGACACAGATACGCAGTATTTT; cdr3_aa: CASSYSGSAIDTDTQYF
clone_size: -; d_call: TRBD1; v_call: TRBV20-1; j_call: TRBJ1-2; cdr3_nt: TGCAGTGCTAAAGTTACAGGGGACTATGGCTACACCTTC; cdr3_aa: CSAKVTGDYGYTF
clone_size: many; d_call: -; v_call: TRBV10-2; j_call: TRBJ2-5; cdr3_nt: TGCGCCAGCAGTGAGTCAGGCGGCTGGGGCTGGCAAGAGACCCAGTACTTC; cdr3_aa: CASSESGGWGWQETQYF
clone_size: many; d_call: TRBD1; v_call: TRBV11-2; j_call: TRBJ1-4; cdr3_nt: TGTGCCAGCAGCCCTCGACAGGGCCAAAATGAAAAACTGTTTTTT; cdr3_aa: CASSPRQGQNEKLFF
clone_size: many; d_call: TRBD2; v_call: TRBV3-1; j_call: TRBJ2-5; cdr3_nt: TGTGCCAGCAGCCAACAATACTCGGGACTAGCGGGGTTAGAGACCCAGTACTTC; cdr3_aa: CASSQQYSGLAGLETQYF
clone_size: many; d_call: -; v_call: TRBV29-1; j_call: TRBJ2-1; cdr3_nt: TGCAGCGTTGAAAAGGGTAATGAGCAGTTCTTC; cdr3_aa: CSVEKGNEQFF
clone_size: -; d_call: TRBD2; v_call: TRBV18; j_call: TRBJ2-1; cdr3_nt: TGTGCCAGCTCACCTTTACTAGCGGGGGGACGAAATGAGCAGTTCTTC; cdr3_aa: CASSPLLAGGRNEQFF
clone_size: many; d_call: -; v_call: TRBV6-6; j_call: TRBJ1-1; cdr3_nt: TGTGCCAGCAGTTATCGCAGGACAACGAATTCTCCTGAAGCTTTCTTT; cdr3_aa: CASSYRRTTNSPEAFF
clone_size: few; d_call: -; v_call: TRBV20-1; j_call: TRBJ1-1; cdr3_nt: TGCAGTGCTAGAGATGCGGGAGGATCGGACACTGAAGCTTTCTTT; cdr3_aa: CSARDAGGSDTEAFF
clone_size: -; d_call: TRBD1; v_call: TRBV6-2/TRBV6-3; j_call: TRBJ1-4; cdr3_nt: TGTGCCAGCAGATCCGACAGGGTTAGATCTGAAAAACTGTTTTTT; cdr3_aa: CASRSDRVRSEKLFF
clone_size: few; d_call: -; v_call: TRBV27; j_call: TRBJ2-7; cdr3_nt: TGTGCCAGCAGTTTACAGGGGTCCTACGAGCAGTACTTC; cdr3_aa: CASSLQGSYEQYF
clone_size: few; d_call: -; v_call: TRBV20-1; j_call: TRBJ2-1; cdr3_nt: TGCAGTGCTAGAGCCACCCCCTGGGGAAGTAATGAGCAGTTCTTC; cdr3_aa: CSARATPWGSNEQFF
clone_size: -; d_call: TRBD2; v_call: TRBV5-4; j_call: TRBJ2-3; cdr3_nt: TGTGCCAGCAGCCCTAGCGGGGGCGCCCGCACAGATACGCAGTATTTT; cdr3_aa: CASSPSGGARTDTQYF
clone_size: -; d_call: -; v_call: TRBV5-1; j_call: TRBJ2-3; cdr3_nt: TGCGCCAGCAGCTTGGCCGCGACCAGTAGGGCCACAGATACGCAGTATTTT; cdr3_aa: CASSLAATSRATDTQYF
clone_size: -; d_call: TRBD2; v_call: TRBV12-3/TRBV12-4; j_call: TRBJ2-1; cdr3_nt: TGTGCCAGCAGTCCCCACCCCCTAGCGGACGCCTACAATGAGCAGTTCTTC; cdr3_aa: CASSPHPLADAYNEQFF
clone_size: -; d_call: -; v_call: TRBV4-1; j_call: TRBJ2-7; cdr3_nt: TGCGCCAGCAGCCCCGGGCGGAGCTCCTACGAGCAGTACTTC; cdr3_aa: CASSPGRSSYEQYF
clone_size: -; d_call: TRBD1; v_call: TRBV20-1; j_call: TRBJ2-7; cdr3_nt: TGCAGTGCTAGAGTACCTGGGGGGACAGGGGCCTACGAGCAGTACTTC; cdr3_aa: CSARVPGGTGAYEQYF
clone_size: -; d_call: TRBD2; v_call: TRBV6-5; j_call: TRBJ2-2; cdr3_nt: TGTGCCAGCAGTACCTTCGACCAGCGGGGGGGCCGCGGGGAGCTGTTTTTT; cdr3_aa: CASSTFDQRGGRGELFF
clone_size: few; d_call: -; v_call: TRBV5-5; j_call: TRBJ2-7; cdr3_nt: TGTGCCAGCAGCTTCCAGGTTACCTACGAGCAGTACTTC; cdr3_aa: CASSFQVTYEQYF
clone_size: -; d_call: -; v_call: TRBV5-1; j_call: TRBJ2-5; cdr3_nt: TGCGCCAGCAGAAAGGGAGAAGAGACCCAGTACTTC; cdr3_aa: CASRKGEETQYF
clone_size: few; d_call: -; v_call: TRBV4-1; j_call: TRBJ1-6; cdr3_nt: TGCGCCAGCAGCCAAAATCTTGTAGGCGGTTCACCCCTCCACTTT; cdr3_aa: CASSQNLVGGSPLHF
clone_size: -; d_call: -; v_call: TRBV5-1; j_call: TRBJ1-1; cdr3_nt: TGCGCCAGCAGCTTGGATCCGGGAACGGCCACTGAAGCTTTCTTT; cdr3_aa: CASSLDPGTATEAFF
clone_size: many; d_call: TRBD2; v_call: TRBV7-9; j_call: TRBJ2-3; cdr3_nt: TGTGCCACCCCCCTGAGTCGCGGGGGGGCCGACACAGATACGCAGTATTTT; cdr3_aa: CATPLSRGGADTDTQYF
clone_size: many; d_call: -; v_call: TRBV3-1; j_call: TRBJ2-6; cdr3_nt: TGTGCCAGCAGCCAAGTATGGGGTGGGGCCAACGTCCTGACTTTC; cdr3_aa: CASSQVWGGANVLTF
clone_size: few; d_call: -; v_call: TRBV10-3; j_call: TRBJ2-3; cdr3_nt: TGTGCCATCCAAGAGGGCCGAAGGGCAGATACGCAGTATTTT; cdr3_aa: CAIQEGRRADTQYF
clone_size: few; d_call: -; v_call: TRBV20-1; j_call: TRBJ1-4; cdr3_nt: TGCAGTGCCGACGGTGCAACTAATGAAAAACTGTTTTTT; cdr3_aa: CSADGATNEKLFF
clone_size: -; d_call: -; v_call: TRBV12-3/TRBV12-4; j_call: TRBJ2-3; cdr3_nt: TGTGCCAGCAGTACTGGGCAGGACATTACAGATACGCAGTATTTT; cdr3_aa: CASSTGQDITDTQYF
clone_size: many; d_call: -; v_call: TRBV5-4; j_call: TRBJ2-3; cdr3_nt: TGTGCCAGCAGCTTGGCGGGGGCCACAGATACGCAGTATTTT; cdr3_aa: CASSLAGATDTQYF
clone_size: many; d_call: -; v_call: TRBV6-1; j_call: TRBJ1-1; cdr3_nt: TGTGCCAGCTTAATTACAGGGTACACTGAAGCTTTCTTT; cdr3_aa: CASLITGYTEAFF
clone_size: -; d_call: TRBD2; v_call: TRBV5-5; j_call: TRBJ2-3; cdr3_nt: TGTGCCAGCAGCCAGACTAGCGGGGGAACAGATACGCAGTATTTT; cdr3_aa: CASSQTSGGTDTQYF
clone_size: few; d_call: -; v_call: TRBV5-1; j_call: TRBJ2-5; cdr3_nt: TGCGCCAGCAGCTTGGGCGTCAAAGAGACCCAGTACTTC; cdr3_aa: CASSLGVKETQYF
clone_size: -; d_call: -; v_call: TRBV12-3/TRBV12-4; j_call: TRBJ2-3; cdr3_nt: TGTGCCAGCAGCGTGGACGATACGCAGTATTTT; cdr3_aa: CASSVDDTQYF
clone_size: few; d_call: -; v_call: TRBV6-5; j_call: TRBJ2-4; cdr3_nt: TGTGCCAGCTTCACCCCAGCTGTAACAGAACTAAACATTCAGTACTTC; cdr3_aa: CASFTPAVTELNIQYF
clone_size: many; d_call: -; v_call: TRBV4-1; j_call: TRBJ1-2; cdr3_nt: TGCGCCAGCAGCTCTCGGACGGAGAACTATGGCTACACCTTC; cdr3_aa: CASSSRTENYGYTF
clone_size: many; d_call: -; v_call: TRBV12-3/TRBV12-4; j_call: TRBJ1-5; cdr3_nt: TGTGCCAGCAGTTTGGAACATAATCAGCCCCAGCATTTT; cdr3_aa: CASSLEHNQPQHF
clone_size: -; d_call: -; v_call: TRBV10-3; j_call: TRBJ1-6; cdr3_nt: TGTGCCATCAGTGCCTACCCTTCAGGGAAACGCGGCTCACCCCTCCACTTT; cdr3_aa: CAISAYPSGKRGSPLHF
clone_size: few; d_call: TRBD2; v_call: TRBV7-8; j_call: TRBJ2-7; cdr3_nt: TGTGCCAGCAGCCGGGACCTAGCGGGGGCCCGCGGCGAGCAGTACTTC; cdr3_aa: CASSRDLAGARGEQYF
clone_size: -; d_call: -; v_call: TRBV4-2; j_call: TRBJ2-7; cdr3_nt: TGTGCCAGCAGCCAAGATGTAATCGGGCGGAGGGCAGGGGACTACGAGCAGTACTTC; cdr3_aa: CASSQDVIGRRAGDYEQYF
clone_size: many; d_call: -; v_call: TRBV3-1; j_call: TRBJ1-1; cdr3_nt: TGTGCCAGCAGCCCCCCCCGGCAGAACACTGAAGCTTTCTTT; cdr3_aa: CASSPPRQNTEAFF
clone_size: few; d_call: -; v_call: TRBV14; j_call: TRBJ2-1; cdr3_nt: TGTGCCAGCAGCCCCTTGGGGGTCTTGCAGTTCTTC; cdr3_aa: CASSPLGVLQFF
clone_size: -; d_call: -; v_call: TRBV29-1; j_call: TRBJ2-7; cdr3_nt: TGCAGCGCCCGGGACGGAATTTACGAGCAGTACTTC; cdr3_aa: CSARDGIYEQYF
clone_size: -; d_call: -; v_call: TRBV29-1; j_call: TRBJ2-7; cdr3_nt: TGCAGCGTTGAAGAGGGTGGAAGCTACGAGCAGTACTTC; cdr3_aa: CSVEEGGSYEQYF
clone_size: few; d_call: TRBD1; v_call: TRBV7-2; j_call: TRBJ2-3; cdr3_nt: TGTGCCAGCGCGGGACAGGGGGCCACAGATACGCAGTATTTT; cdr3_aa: CASAGQGATDTQYF
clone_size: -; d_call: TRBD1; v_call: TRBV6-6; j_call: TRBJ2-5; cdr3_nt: TGTGCCAGCAAACCCGGGACAGCTCAAGAGACCCAGTACTTC; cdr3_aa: CASKPGTAQETQYF
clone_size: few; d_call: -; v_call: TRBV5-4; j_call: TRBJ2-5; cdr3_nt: TGTGCCACCGCGGTCGGAGAGACCCAGTACTTC; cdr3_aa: CATAVGETQYF
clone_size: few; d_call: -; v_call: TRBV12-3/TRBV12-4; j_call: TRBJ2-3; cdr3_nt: TGTGCCAGCAGGGAGACAGATACGCAGTATTTT; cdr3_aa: CASRETDTQYF
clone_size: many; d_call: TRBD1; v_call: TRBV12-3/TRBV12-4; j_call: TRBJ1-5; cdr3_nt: TGTGCCAGCACCCCTGACAGGGATCAGCCCCAGCATTTT; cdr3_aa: CASTPDRDQPQHF
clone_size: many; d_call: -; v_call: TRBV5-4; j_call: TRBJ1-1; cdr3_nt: TGTGCCAGCAGCCCATCCGAGCAGCTGGGCACTGAAGCTTTCTTT; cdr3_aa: CASSPSEQLGTEAFF
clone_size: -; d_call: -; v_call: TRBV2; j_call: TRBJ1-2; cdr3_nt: TGTGCCAGCAGTCCGGACTGGAACCTCTATGGCTACACCTTC; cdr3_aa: CASSPDWNLYGYTF
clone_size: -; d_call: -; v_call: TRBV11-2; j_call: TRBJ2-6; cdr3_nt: TGTGCCAGCAGCTTAACCGGAGTCTCTGGGGCCAACGTCCTGACTTTC; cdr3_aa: CASSLTGVSGANVLTF
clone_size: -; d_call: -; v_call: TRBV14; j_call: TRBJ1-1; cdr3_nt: TGTGCCAGCAGCCACTTTGCCAGGGGATCTGAAGCTTTCTTT; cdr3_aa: CASSHFARGSEAFF
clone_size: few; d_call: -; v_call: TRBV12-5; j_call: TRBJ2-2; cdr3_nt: TGTGCTAGTGGTTTGGTAACCGGACAGCCCGGGGAGCTGTTTTTT; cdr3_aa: CASGLVTGQPGELFF
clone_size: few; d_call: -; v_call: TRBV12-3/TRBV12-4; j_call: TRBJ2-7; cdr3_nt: TGTGCCAGCAGTTCCGGGAACTACGAGCAGTACTTC; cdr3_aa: CASSSGNYEQYF